Below, 8 T cell receptor beta chains from the same sample are listed, as sequenced in a study of identical twins. Using its own MiXCR run on the 5' RACE reads, TCRdb lists one record per CDR3 protein. The data contain fewer than 500,000 distinct CDR3 sequences, roughly an eighth of them seen just once; the ten biggest clones take up more than 0.8%. The same data also went into a second study, on yellow fever vaccine responses in identical twins.

Sequenced input: CD4+ T cells sorted from blood. These receptors were taken from a woman between 18 and 29 years old in good health.

At least ten counts were recorded for this clonotype. The chain carries TRBV6-2 or TRBV6-3 and TRBJ2-7; tentatively, D is TRBD1 (5 bases). Deletions cut 6 bases from V and 0 bases from J, with 12 bases between. CDR3 size: 14 residues. CDR1 is MNHEY, CDR2 SVGEGT, per germline. In DNA, the CDR3 is TGTGCCAGCAGCTCATCAGGGCTCTCCTACGAGCAGTACTTC. Protein sequence: CASSSSGLSYEQYF.

This clonotype was detected a few times. V is TRBV5-1 and J is TRBJ2-3, with D perhaps TRBD2 (5 bases). V gave up 4 bases and J gave up 0 bases, with 12 bases separating them. The germline V gene encodes CDR1 SGHRS and CDR2 YFSETQ. The CDR3 runs to 15 residues. This CDR3 is CASSRRSVSTDTQYF. Written as DNA, the CDR3 is TGCGCCAGCAGCCGGAGGTCGGTGAGCACAGATACGCAGTATTTT.

In its sample, this clonotype was seen a few times. This chain uses TRBV27 with TRBJ1-1; unclear D gene. Looked up from germline, CDR1 is MNHEY and CDR2 is SMNVEV (reference sequence). Trimming took 6 bases from V and 0 from J, leaving 11 bases between them. The CDR3 contains 14 residues. CDR3 DNA: TGTGCCAGCAGAAACATAGAGATGAACACTGAAGCTTTCTTT. Translated: CASRNIEMNTEAFF.

V usage is TRBV20-1 and J usage is TRBJ2-5; D remains unclear. The CDR3 runs to 12 residues. Germline V gives CDR1 DFQATT, CDR2 SNEGSKA (reference sequence). With 1 base removed from V and 4 bases from J, the gap between germline ends came to 7 bases. The CDR3 coding sequence is TGCAGTGCTAGAGCGCCTTCAGAGACCCAGTACTTC. Amino acid sequence: CSARAPSETQYF.

The rearrangement links TRBV10-1 to TRBJ2-7; a weak D match, TRBD1 (8 bases). The length of the CDR3 is 16 residues. V gave up 5 bases and J gave up 3 bases, with 20 bases separating them. Germline V gives CDR1 WNHNN, CDR2 SYGVQD (reference sequence). Here the CDR3 DNA reads TGCGCCAGCAGTACCGTCAACAGGGGGGGAGGCTACGAGCAGTACTTC. Protein product: CASSTVNRGGGYEQYF.

Note on this clonotype: Lacking the conserved final phenylalanine or tryptophan, this CDR3 likely reflects a read error. The V call is TRBV9, the J call TRBJ2-2, with D possibly matching TRBD1 (5 bases). The V gene's germline CDR1 is SGDLS and CDR2 YYNGEE. The CDR3 length is 15 residues. Deletions cut 2 bases from V and 1 base from J, with 9 bases between. The CDR3 reads CASSVGALNTGELFL. Written as DNA, the CDR3 is TGTGCCAGCAGCGTTGGGGCCCTGAACACCGGGGAGCTGTTTCTT.

The rearrangement joins TRBV10-1 to TRBJ2-5; D is ambiguous. This CDR3 comprises 12 residues. CDR1 WNHNN and CDR2 SYGVQD come from the germline V gene (reference sequence). Trimming pared 5 bases from V and 2 bases from J, leaving 6 bases between. The chain's CDR3 is CASSIGQETQYF. The CDR3, as DNA: TGCGCCAGCAGTATCGGACAAGAGACCCAGTACTTC.

This clonotype was recorded a few times. V gene TRBV5-1 combines with J gene TRBJ1-1, with D possibly being TRBD1 (5 bases). This CDR3 spans 16 amino acids. V lost 2 bases to trimming and J lost 4 bases, with 18 bases between them. CDR1 SGHRS and CDR2 YFSETQ come from the germline V gene. As DNA, the CDR3 is TGCGCCAGCAGCTTTGTGGGATGGGCAGGGACCACTGAAGCTTTCTTT. This translates into CASSFVGWAGTTEAFF.